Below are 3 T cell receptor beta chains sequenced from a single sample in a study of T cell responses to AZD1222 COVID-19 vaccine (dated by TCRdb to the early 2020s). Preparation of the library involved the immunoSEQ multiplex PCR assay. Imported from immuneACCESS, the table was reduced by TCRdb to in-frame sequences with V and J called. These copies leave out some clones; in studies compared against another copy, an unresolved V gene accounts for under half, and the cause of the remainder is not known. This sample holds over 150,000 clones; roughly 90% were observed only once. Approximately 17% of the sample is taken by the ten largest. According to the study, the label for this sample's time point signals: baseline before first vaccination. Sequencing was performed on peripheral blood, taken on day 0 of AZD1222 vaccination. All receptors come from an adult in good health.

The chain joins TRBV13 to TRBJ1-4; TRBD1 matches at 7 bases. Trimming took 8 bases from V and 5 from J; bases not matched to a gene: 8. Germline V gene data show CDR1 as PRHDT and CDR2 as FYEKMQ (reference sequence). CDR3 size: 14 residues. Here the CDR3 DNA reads TGTGCCAGCGGGTACAGGGGACCGAATGAAAAACTGTTTTTT. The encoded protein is CASGYRGPNEKLFF.

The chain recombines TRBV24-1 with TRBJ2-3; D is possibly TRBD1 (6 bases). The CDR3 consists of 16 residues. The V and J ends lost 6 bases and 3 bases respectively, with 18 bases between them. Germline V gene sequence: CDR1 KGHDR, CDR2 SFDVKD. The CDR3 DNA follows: TGTGCCACCAGTACCAGAGGGGGTCTTGGGACAGATACGCAGTATTTT. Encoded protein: CATSTRGGLGTDTQYF.

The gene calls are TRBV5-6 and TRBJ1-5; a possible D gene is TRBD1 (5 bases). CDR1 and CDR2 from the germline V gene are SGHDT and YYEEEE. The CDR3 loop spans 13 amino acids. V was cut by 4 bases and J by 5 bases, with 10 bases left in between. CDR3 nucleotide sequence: TGTGCCAGCAGCCTAACAGGAGATCAGCCCCAGCATTTT. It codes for CASSLTGDQPQHF.